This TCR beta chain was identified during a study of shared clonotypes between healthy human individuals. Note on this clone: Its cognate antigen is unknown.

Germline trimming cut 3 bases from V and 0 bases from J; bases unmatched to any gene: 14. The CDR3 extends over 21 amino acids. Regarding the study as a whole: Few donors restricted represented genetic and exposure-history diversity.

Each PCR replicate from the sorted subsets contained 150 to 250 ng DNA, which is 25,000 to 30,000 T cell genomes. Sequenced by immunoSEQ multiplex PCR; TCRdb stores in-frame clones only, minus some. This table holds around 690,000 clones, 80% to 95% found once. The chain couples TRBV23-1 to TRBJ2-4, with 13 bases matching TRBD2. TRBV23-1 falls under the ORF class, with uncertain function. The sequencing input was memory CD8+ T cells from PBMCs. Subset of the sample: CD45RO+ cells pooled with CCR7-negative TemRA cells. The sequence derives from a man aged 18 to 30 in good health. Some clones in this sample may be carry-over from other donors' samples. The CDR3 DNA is TGCGCCAGCAGTCACCGACCGGGACTAGCGGGGTTTACTCTAGCCAAAAACATTCAGTACTTC. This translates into CASSHRPGLAGFTLAKNIQYF.